Each of the 30 T cell receptor beta chains below was sequenced from the same sample in a study of blood T cell repertoires in COVID-19. The assay was immunoSEQ multiplex PCR, and TCRdb's table has in-frame clones only and misses some. The repertoire holds fewer than 200,000 clones, with roughly 90% as singletons. Sequencing was done on a sample of peripheral blood. Receptor source: a man aged 30 to 39 with COVID-19, enrolled during active disease.

J is TRBJ2-7 and V is TRBV28; 8 bases map to TRBD2. V shed 3 bases, J shed 3 bases, and the junction held 7 bases outside the gene matches. The germline V gene encodes CDR1 MDHEN and CDR2 SYDVKM. This CDR3 is built from 15 residues. CDR3 region: CASSLASGYNYEQYF. DNA for the CDR3: TGTGCCAGCAGTTTGGCTAGCGGGTATAACTACGAGCAGTACTTC.

This clone was counted a single time. The V and J genes are TRBV5-5 and TRBJ2-7, with TRBD1 matching over 11 bases. The ends lost 0 bases at V and 3 bases at J; junction bases unmatched: 2. CDR1 is SGHKS, CDR2 YYEKEE, per germline (reference sequence). The CDR3 length is 15 residues. This CDR3 reads CASSLGGTGGYEQYF. As DNA, the CDR3 is TGTGCCAGCAGCTTGGGCGGGACAGGGGGCTACGAGCAGTACTTC.

This clone was detected only a few times. V is TRBV3-1 (or the pseudogene TRBV3-2) and J is TRBJ1-4; TRBD1 aligns across 9 bases. Per the germline V gene, CDR1 is LGHDT and CDR2 is YNNKEL (reference sequence). The CDR3 covers 15 residues. V dropped 4 bases and J dropped 8; count of bases not matched to a gene: 8. CDR3 DNA: TGTGCCAGCAGCCTACGACAGGGGGTGGCGGAAAAACTGTTTTTT. Protein product: CASSLRQGVAEKLFF.

The chain combines TRBV5-8 with TRBJ2-3, with 7 bases lining up with TRBD2. CDR1 and CDR2 from the germline V gene are SGHTS and YDEGEE. The CDR3 runs 18 residues. The V gene end was trimmed by 2 bases and the J gene end by 2 bases; junction bases not matched to a gene: 14. The DNA of the CDR3 is TGTGCCAGCAGCTTACCTAGCGGACCCAACCTTAACACAGATACGCAGTATTTT. Amino acid sequence: CASSLPSGPNLNTDTQYF.

The CDR3, as DNA: TGTGCCTGGAGCGCATTTGCAGGGGGTGGTCAGCCCCAGCATTTT. It translates to CAWSAFAGGGQPQHF. The chain recombines TRBV30 with TRBJ1-5; 7 positions match TRBD1. Germline values: CDR1 GTSNPN, CDR2 SVGIG (reference sequence). The CDR3 has 15 residues. Unmatched junction bases numbered 11, after V lost 3 bases and J lost 6 bases.

In the case of this clone: Compared with germline, one end of the junction differs, possibly owing to a read error. This sequence joins TRBV6-1 and TRBJ1-2; D is possibly TRBD1 (6 bases). Germline assignment: CDR1 MNHNS and CDR2 SASEGT. The CDR3 is 14 residues long. Here the CDR3 DNA reads TGTGCCAGCACTGAACAGGGCACTAACTATGGCTACACCTTC. It codes for CASTEQGTNYGYTF.

In this sample, this clone turned up once. The V and J genes are TRBV9 and TRBJ2-2; 9 bases align to TRBD1. CDR3 length equals 12 residues. J lost 8 bases, V lost 7 bases, and 3 bases had no gene match. CDR1 is SGDLS, CDR2 YYNGEE, per germline. CDR3 protein: CASGQGFGELFF. The CDR3 DNA follows: TGTGCCAGCGGACAGGGGTTTGGGGAGCTGTTTTTT.

V gene TRBV19 combines with J gene TRBJ2-5, with D possibly TRBD1 on 5 matching bases. Germline-derived CDR1 and CDR2 are LNHDA and SQIVND (reference sequence). Trimming removed 0 bases at V and 5 bases at J, with 10 bases between. The CDR3 covers 14 residues. CDR3 DNA: TGTGCCAGTAGTATAGAGACAGTCGGGGAGACCCAGTACTTC. It is translated as CASSIETVGETQYF.

This clone was recorded only once. This chain links TRBV6-2 or TRBV6-3 with TRBJ1-2; tentatively, D is TRBD1 (6 bases). Germline CDR1 is MNHEY and CDR2 is SVGEGT. The V and J ends lost 5 bases and 5 bases respectively, with 15 bases between them. The CDR3 extends over 14 amino acids. CDR3 DNA sequence: TGTGCCAGCAGTGCACGCCACAGGGTTTATGGCTACACCTTC. Its translation is CASSARHRVYGYTF.

CDR3 in amino acids: CAWSVDRVPGGNTIYF. The CDR3 DNA reads as TGTGCCTGGAGTGTGGACAGGGTACCGGGTGGAAACACCATATATTTT. The chain links TRBV30 to TRBJ1-3; TRBD1 agrees at 8 bases. The length of the CDR3 is 16 residues. Germline V lookup: CDR1 GTSNPN, CDR2 SVGIG (reference sequence). The V gene end was trimmed by 0 bases and the J gene end by 3 bases; junction bases not matched to a gene: 7.

This clone was recorded a few times. Other DNA variants within this sample encode the same CDR3. The V call is TRBV12-5, the J call TRBJ2-2, with D possibly matching TRBD1 (7 bases). V was shortened by 0 bases and J by 7 bases, with 15 bases between the two germline ends. The CDR3 is 16 residues long. Germline V lookup: CDR1 LGHNT, CDR2 FRNRAP. The CDR3: CASGLVRQGGDGELFF. The DNA for the CDR3 is TGTGCTAGTGGTTTGGTACGACAGGGCGGGGACGGGGAGCTGTTTTTT.

The count of this clone is one. J is TRBJ1-1 and V is TRBV6-2 or TRBV6-3, with TRBD1 matching 7 bases. J was trimmed by 4 bases and V by 2 bases; bases with no gene match: 1. Per germline, CDR1 MNHEY and CDR2 SVGEGT. CDR3 length: 13 amino acids. The CDR3 reads CASSYRGPTEAFF. CDR3 sequence (DNA): TGTGCCAGCAGTTACAGGGGGCCCACTGAAGCTTTCTTT.

This sequence joins TRBV15 and TRBJ1-5; D call uncertain. This CDR3 contains 13 residues. Trimming removed 8 bases at V and 3 bases at J, with 11 bases between. Germline V CDR1 and CDR2: LNHNV, YYDKDF (reference sequence). In nucleotides, the CDR3 is TGTGCCACCGGAGGCAGCTACAATCAGCCCCAGCATTTT. This codes for CATGGSYNQPQHF.

The CDR3 is CASRGRLQETQYF. CDR3 DNA: TGTGCCAGCAGGGGGCGGCTCCAAGAGACCCAGTACTTC. This rearrangement joins TRBV2 to TRBJ2-5, with TRBD1 as a possible D gene (5 bases). CDR3 size: 13 residues. The V gene lost 6 bases and the J gene lost 1 base, with 9 bases spanning the gap. The germline gives CDR1 SNHLY, CDR2 FYNNEI. Full variable domain (rest looked up from reference TRBV2 and TRBJ2-5): EPEVTQTPSHQVTQMGQEVILRCVPISNHLYFYWYRQILGQKVEFLVSFYNNEISEKSEIFDDQFSVERPDGSNFTLKIRSTKLEDSAMYFCASRGRLQETQYFGPGTRLLVL.

The chain is built from TRBV29-1 and TRBJ1-5, with TRBD1 identical over 9 bases. The V gene end was trimmed by 4 bases and the J gene end by 7 bases; junction bases not matched to a gene: 5. Looked up from germline, CDR1 is SQVTM and CDR2 is ANQGSEA. The CDR3 contains 13 residues. CDR3 DNA sequence: TGCAGCGTTGCTGGGACAGGGAACCAGCCCCAGCATTTT. It is translated as CSVAGTGNQPQHF.

CDR3 amino acids: CASSQDIAREYFYEQYF. The CDR3 DNA sequence: TGCGCCAGCAGCCAAGATATTGCCAGGGAATATTTTTACGAGCAGTACTTC. V and J are TRBV4-3 and TRBJ2-7; tentatively, D is TRBD1 (5 bases). Trimming stripped 0 bases from V and 4 bases from J, with 19 bases between. The CDR3 sequence is 17 residues long. Germline loops: CDR1 LGHNA, CDR2 YSLEER.

The gene calls are TRBV7-2 and TRBJ2-7, with a tentative D call TRBD2 (5 bases). V lost 3 bases, J lost 3 bases, and 12 bases lay in between. The CDR3 sequence is 14 residues long. The germline V gene has CDR1 SGHTA and CDR2 FQGNSA. The CDR3 region is CASSLITGDYEQYF. The DNA for the CDR3 is TGTGCCAGCAGCTTGATAACCGGGGACTACGAGCAGTACTTC.

V usage is TRBV2 and J usage is TRBJ2-1; tentatively, D is TRBD1 (6 bases). This CDR3 contains 12 residues. The germline CDR1 and CDR2 sequences are SNHLY and FYNNEI. Trimming took 6 bases from V and 6 from J, leaving 9 bases between them. CDR3 amino acids: CASRNRANEQFF. The CDR3 nucleotides are TGTGCCAGCAGAAACAGGGCCAATGAGCAGTTCTTC.

J is TRBJ2-1 and V is TRBV9, with 7 bases fitting TRBD2. This CDR3 is built from 15 residues. In germline, CDR1 is SGDLS, CDR2 YYNGEE. V gave up 3 bases and J gave up 2 bases; unmatched junction bases: 5. The CDR3 nucleotides read TGTGCCAGCAGCGAGGGTGGGAGGGCCTACAATGAGCAGTTCTTC. Encoded protein: CASSEGGRAYNEQFF.

The chain couples TRBV5-6 to TRBJ1-5; TRBD1 matches at 9 bases. The junction had 6 bases not matched to a gene; V was cut back by 4 bases and J by 4 bases. CDR3 length equals 15 residues. The germline gives CDR1 SGHDT, CDR2 YYEEEE. The CDR3 coding sequence is TGTGCCAGCAGCACGTCCGGGACAGGGAATCAGCCCCAGCATTTT. Amino acids: CASSTSGTGNQPQHF.

This clone was observed once. The rearrangement joins TRBV5-3 to TRBJ2-3, with a possible D match to TRBD2 (5 bases). TRBV5-3 falls under the ORF class, with uncertain function. V gave up 8 bases and J gave up 7 bases, with 20 bases separating them. CDR3 size: 14 residues. The CDR3 DNA reads TGTGCCAGCAACCTACTTGGACTTGGGAATACGCAGTATTTT. Encoded protein: CASNLLGLGNTQYF.

This sequence joins TRBV2 and TRBJ1-6; 9 bases agree with TRBD1. The CDR3 has 19 amino acids. V shed 4 bases, J shed 6 bases, and the junction held 16 bases outside the gene matches. The germline CDR1 and CDR2 sequences are SNHLY and FYNNEI. In nucleotides, the CDR3 is TGTGCCAGCAGTGGTCTGCGGGGGCTGGGACAGGGTTTTAATTCACCCCTCCACTTT. Amino acid sequence: CASSGLRGLGQGFNSPLHF.

The chain joins TRBV30 to TRBJ2-2, with D unresolved. Germline CDR1 reads GTSNPN; CDR2 reads SVGIG (reference sequence). The CDR3 has 11 residues. Deletions cut 4 bases from V and 3 bases from J, with 3 bases between. DNA for the CDR3: TGTGCCTGGATAGACACCGGGGAGCTGTTTTTT. It codes for CAWIDTGELFF.

The chain joins TRBV7-3 to TRBJ2-3; the match to TRBD1 covers 9 bases. The trim removed 5 bases at V and 3 bases at J, leaving 12 bases unmatched. Germline loops: CDR1 SGHTA, CDR2 FQGTGA. The CDR3 runs to 17 residues. The CDR3 sequence is CASSATTGTGWTDTQYF. CDR3 nucleotide sequence: TGTGCCAGCAGCGCCACTACCGGGACAGGGTGGACAGATACGCAGTATTTT.

V and J are TRBV7-2 and TRBJ1-2; tentatively, D is TRBD1 (5 bases). This CDR3 region has 14 residues. V was clipped by 5 bases and J by 4 bases, with 14 bases between them. Looked up from germline, CDR1 is SGHTA and CDR2 is FQGNSA. CDR3 amino acids: CASSPSTEPYGYTF. Written as DNA, the CDR3 is TGTGCCAGCAGCCCCTCGACAGAACCCTATGGCTACACCTTC.

The V call is TRBV19, the J call TRBJ2-3; TRBD1 matches 8 bases. Germline V gene lookup returns CDR1 LNHDA and CDR2 SQIVND (reference sequence). V gave up 8 bases and J gave up 3 bases; unmatched junction bases: 4. The CDR3 runs to 13 residues. The CDR3 nucleotides read TGTGCCAGTGGGACAGGTCGAACAGATACGCAGTATTTT. Translated, it gives CASGTGRTDTQYF.

This clone came up a few times. The chain is built from TRBV19 and TRBJ1-4; 7 bases are a match to TRBD1. From germline, CDR1 is LNHDA and CDR2 SQIVND (reference sequence). With 6 bases clipped from V and 8 bases from J, the junction kept 9 bases outside the gene matches. The CDR3 extends over 14 amino acids. The CDR3 loop is CASRRQGVGEKLFF. In DNA form, the CDR3 reads TGTGCCAGTAGGCGACAGGGCGTCGGCGAAAAACTGTTTTTT.

The chain carries TRBV21-1 and TRBJ1-4; TRBD1 is the table's D call and was not checked against the DNA. TRBV21-1 is a listed pseudogene. The CDR3 covers 15 residues. CDR3 in amino acids: CASSRLSATNEKLFF. The CDR3, as DNA: TGTGCCAGCAGTCGCCTGTCAGCAACTAATGAAAAACTGTTTTTT.

A single count supports this clone. J is TRBJ1-4 and V is TRBV28, with D maybe TRBD1 (6 bases). Trimming stripped 4 bases from V and 2 bases from J, with 11 bases between. The CDR3 totals 15 residues. Germline V gives CDR1 MDHEN, CDR2 SYDVKM. The CDR3 sequence is CASSSGTTTNEKLFF. The CDR3 nucleotides are TGTGCCAGCAGTTCCGGGACAACGACTAATGAAAAACTGTTTTTT.

J is TRBJ2-2 and V is TRBV25-1; 9 bases are shared with TRBD1. Per the germline V gene, CDR1 is MGHDK and CDR2 is SYGVNS. The CDR3 is 15 amino acids. Unmatched junction bases numbered 6, after V lost 5 bases and J lost 5 bases. This CDR3 reads CASSRTGVRTGELFF. The CDR3 DNA sequence: TGTGCCAGCAGTAGGACAGGGGTGAGAACCGGGGAGCTGTTTTTT.